The 17 T cell receptor beta chains given below trace back to one sample, sequenced in a study of regulatory T cells in long-lasting Graves disease (dated by TCRdb to the early 2020s). The receptor library was made with multiplex PCR. Instrument used: Illumina HiSeq 4000. CDR3 regions were amplified by Arm-PCR with iRepertoire HTBI primers to construct TCR beta libraries. The public sequencing data were trimmed at Q25 with fastp and processed into clonotypes with MiXCR by TCRdb, which kept only in-frame beta chains. Merged by CDR3 protein, the rows form single entries marked with the most common genes and DNA. The sample table contains roughly 560,000 distinct CDR3 sequences; only one count was recorded for about 12% of them. The top ten clones comprise roughly 8.2% of the sample. The label giving this sample's time point can be read as: newly diagnosed GD, antithyroid drugs for less than 3 months. For both TCR sequencing and RNA sequencing, RNA was extracted from PBMCs using TRIzol.

The data also belong to a second study, concerning T cells in Graves' hyperthyroidism and ophthalmopathy.

The source material was peripheral blood mononuclear cells (PBMCs), sampled at new diagnosis, from a patient treated with antithyroid drugs. Every receptor here comes from a woman in her twenties or thirties with Graves disease. Donor details come from another sample of the same person, matched by shared clones.

This chain uses TRBV10-2 with TRBJ2-7; no reliable D call. The length of the CDR3 is 11 residues. V lost 3 bases and J lost 7, with 7 bases in between. Germline CDR1 is WSHSY and CDR2 is SAAADI. The CDR3 reads CASSDNREQYF. The CDR3 DNA follows: TGCGCCAGCAGTGACAATCGAGAGCAGTACTTC.

This clonotype was found many times. CDR3 in amino acids: CASSLGGEKLFF. For the CDR3, the DNA is TGTGCCAGCAGTCTCGGGGGTGAAAAACTGTTTTTT. The V gene is TRBV5-6, the J gene TRBJ1-4, with D maybe TRBD1 (5 bases). The CDR3 is made up of 12 amino acids. The germline V gene encodes CDR1 SGHDT and CDR2 YYEEEE. The germline V and J ends were trimmed by 5 bases and 7 bases, with 9 bases remaining between them.

This clonotype occurred a few times. The rearrangement joins TRBV10-2 to TRBJ2-7; 7 bases match TRBD1. Germline V gene sequence: CDR1 WSHSY, CDR2 SAAADI. This CDR3 contains 14 residues. V was pared by 3 bases and J by 7 bases, with 9 bases of the junction left unmatched. CDR3 amino acids: CASSDWQGVGEQYF. The CDR3 DNA sequence: TGCGCCAGCAGTGATTGGCAGGGGGTGGGAGAGCAGTACTTC.

This clonotype was seen more than once but under ten times. This chain joins TRBV6-2 or TRBV6-3 and TRBJ2-1; 9 bases align to TRBD2. The CDR3 loop spans 15 amino acids. The J segment lost 4 bases and the V segment lost 6 bases, leaving 7 bases of the junction unmatched. Germline loops: CDR1 MNHEY, CDR2 SVGEGT. The CDR3 spells CASSASSGAYNEQFF. In nucleotides, the CDR3 is TGTGCCAGCAGCGCATCTAGCGGGGCATACAATGAGCAGTTCTTC.

As to this clonotype: A much larger clonotype is one base distant, so this may be a read error. The chain recombines TRBV20-1 with TRBJ1-1; D not resolved. The germline V gene encodes CDR1 DFQATT and CDR2 SNEGSKA (reference sequence). CDR3 length: 13 amino acids. The CDR3 reads CCANEWSNTEAFF. CDR3 coding DNA: TGCTGTGCTAATGAATGGTCGAACACTGAAGCTTTCTTT.

The V gene is TRBV4-1, the J gene TRBJ1-4; D possibly corresponds to TRBD1 (5 bases). The length of the CDR3 is 18 residues. V lost 0 bases and J lost 6, with 20 bases in between. Germline CDR1 reads MGHRA; CDR2 reads YSYEKL. CDR3 amino acids: CASSQDQRGRGTDEKLFF. As DNA, the CDR3 is TGCGCCAGCAGCCAAGATCAGCGCGGGAGGGGAACCGATGAAAAACTGTTTTTT.

This clonotype was recorded many times. The chain recombines TRBV20-1 with TRBJ1-1; the D gene is possibly TRBD1 (6 bases). CDR3 size: 12 residues. CDR1 is DFQATT and CDR2 is SNEGSKA in the germline V gene (reference sequence). V lost 6 bases and J lost 3, with 11 bases in between. The CDR3 reads CSAQTGDTEAFF. In DNA form, the CDR3 reads TGCAGTGCCCAGACAGGAGACACTGAAGCTTTCTTT.

Notes on this clonotype: A much larger clone differs by one base, so this may be a read error. This chain joins TRBV10-3 and TRBJ2-4; 14 bases are a match to TRBD2. This CDR3 has 14 amino acids. Germline V gene data show CDR1 as ENHRY and CDR2 as SYGVKD. Trimming cost V 10 bases and J 7 bases; bases outside gene matches: 6. This CDR3 is CASEGLAGDNIQYF. Written as DNA, the CDR3 is TGTGCCAGCGAGGGACTAGCGGGAGATAACATTCAGTACTTC.

This clonotype showed up many times. The rearrangement uses TRBV2 and TRBJ2-1; no reliable D call. CDR1 is SNHLY, CDR2 FYNNEI, per germline. V was clipped by 4 bases and J by 9 bases, with 4 bases between them. This CDR3 has 10 residues. This chain's CDR3 is CASSVSEQFF. CDR3 bases: TGTGCCAGCAGTGTTAGTGAGCAGTTCTTC.

The genes are TRBV27 and TRBJ1-2, with TRBD1 as a possible D gene (6 bases). Trimming left V 6 bases short and J 4 bases short, with 15 bases between. Germline loops: CDR1 MNHEY, CDR2 SMNVEV (reference sequence). The CDR3 loop spans 14 amino acids. Here the CDR3 reads CASSPAGALYGYTF. CDR3 coding DNA: TGTGCCAGCAGCCCCGCGGGGGCCCTCTATGGCTACACCTTC.

The table lists this clonotype with many counts. The chain links TRBV12-5 to TRBJ1-1; 7 nucleotides match TRBD1. CDR3 length equals 14 residues. V shed 6 bases, J shed 1 base, and the junction held 5 bases outside the gene matches. Germline V gives CDR1 LGHNT, CDR2 FRNRAP. CDR3: CASGFGTANTEAFF. The CDR3 DNA reads as TGTGCTAGTGGCTTTGGGACAGCGAACACTGAAGCTTTCTTT.

This clonotype was detected a few times. The chain has TRBV14 and TRBJ2-7; possibly TRBD1 for D (6 bases). Germline V gene lookup returns CDR1 SGHDN and CDR2 FVKESK. V was clipped by 2 bases and J by 2 bases, with 22 bases between them. The CDR3 consists of 18 residues. The CDR3 DNA reads TGTGCCAGCAGCCAATCTGCGACACTTACAGGGTCGACCTACGAGCAGTACTTC. Translated, it gives CASSQSATLTGSTYEQYF.

This clonotype appeared many times. This sequence joins TRBV28 and TRBJ2-7; D call uncertain. Germline loops: CDR1 MDHEN, CDR2 SYDVKM. This CDR3 spans 13 amino acids. The V end lost 5 bases, the J end lost 1 base, and 9 bases lay between the germline ends. CDR3 in amino acids: CASSPQMSYEQYF. CDR3 bases: TGTGCCAGCAGTCCCCAAATGTCCTACGAGCAGTACTTC.

This clonotype was found many times. The junction shows a germline mismatch at one end, possibly a read error. The chain recombines TRBV10-3 with TRBJ1-1; D gene unclear. CDR1 is ENHRY and CDR2 is SYGVKD in the germline V gene. This CDR3 spans 15 amino acids. The CDR3 is CAISESIEGNAEAFF. CDR3 sequence (DNA): TGTGCCATCAGTGAGTCAATCGAAGGGAACGCTGAAGCTTTCTTT.

This clonotype has ten or more counts. This chain connects TRBV30 to TRBJ2-5; D call uncertain. The V end lost 1 base, the J end lost 4 bases, and 7 bases lay between the germline ends. CDR3 length: 12 residues. Germline loops: CDR1 GTSNPN, CDR2 SVGIG (reference sequence). CDR3 in DNA: TGTGCCTGGAGTGGTCTCGGAGAGACCCAGTACTTC. Its protein is CAWSGLGETQYF.

This clonotype was seen only a few times. This chain uses TRBV27 with TRBJ2-2, with a tentative D call TRBD2 (5 bases). Germline V gene sequence: CDR1 MNHEY, CDR2 SMNVEV (reference sequence). V lost 6 bases and J lost 5, with 10 bases in between. The length of the CDR3 is 13 residues. The CDR3 region has the DNA TGTGCCAGCAGATGGACTGTGACCGGGGAGCTGTTTTTT. Amino acids: CASRWTVTGELFF.

The CDR3 DNA reads as TGCGCCAGCAGCCAAGAGCCATCGGGGATTCGTATCTATGGCTACACCTTC. It codes for CASSQEPSGIRIYGYTF. The chain uses TRBV4-1 and TRBJ1-2; the D is unclear. Trimming removed 0 bases from V and 4 bases from J, with 18 bases in between. CDR1 and CDR2 (germline): MGHRA, YSYEKL. The length of the CDR3 is 17 residues.